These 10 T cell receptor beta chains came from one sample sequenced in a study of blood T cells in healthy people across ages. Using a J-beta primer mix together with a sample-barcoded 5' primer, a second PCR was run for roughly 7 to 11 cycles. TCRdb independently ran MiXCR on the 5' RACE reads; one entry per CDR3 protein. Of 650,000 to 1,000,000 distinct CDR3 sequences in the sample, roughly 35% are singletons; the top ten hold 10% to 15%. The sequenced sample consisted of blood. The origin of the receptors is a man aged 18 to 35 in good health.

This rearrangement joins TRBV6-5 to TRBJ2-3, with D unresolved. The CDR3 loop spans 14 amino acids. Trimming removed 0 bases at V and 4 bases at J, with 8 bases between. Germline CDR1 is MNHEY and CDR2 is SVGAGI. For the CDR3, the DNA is TGTGCCAGCAGTTACTCCGGGTACGCAGATACGCAGTATTTT. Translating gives CASSYSGYADTQYF.

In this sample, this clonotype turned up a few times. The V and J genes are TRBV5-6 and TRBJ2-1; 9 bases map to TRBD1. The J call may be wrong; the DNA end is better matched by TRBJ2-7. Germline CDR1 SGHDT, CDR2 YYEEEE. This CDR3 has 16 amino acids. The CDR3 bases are TGTGCCAGCAGCCCTGGGACAGGGCAGTCCTACAATGAGCAGTACTTC. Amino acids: CASSPGTGQSYNEQYF.

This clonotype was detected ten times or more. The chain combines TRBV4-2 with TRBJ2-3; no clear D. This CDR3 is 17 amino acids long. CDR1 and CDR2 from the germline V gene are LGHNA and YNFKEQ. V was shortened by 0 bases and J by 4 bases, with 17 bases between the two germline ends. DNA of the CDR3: TGTGCCAGCAGCCAAGATCTGGCGGCCCTACCGCCAGATACGCAGTATTTT. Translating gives CASSQDLAALPPDTQYF.

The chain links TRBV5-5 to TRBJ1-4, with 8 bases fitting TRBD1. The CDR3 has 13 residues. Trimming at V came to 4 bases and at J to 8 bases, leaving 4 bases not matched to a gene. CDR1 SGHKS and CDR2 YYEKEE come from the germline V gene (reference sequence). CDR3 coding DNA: TGTGCCAGCAGCCGGACAGGGACAGAAAAACTGTTTTTT. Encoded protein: CASSRTGTEKLFF.

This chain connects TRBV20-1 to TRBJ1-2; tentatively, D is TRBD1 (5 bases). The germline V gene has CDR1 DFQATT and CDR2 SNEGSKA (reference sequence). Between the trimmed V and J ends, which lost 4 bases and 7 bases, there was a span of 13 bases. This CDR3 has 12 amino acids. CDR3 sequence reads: CSATPSRGGYTF. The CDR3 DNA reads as TGCAGTGCTACCCCCTCGAGGGGTGGCTACACCTTC.

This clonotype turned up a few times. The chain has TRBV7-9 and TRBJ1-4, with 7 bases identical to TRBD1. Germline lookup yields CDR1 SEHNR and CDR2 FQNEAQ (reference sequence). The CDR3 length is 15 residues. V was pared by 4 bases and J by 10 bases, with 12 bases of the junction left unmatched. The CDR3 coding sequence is TGTGCCAGCAGCTCCAGCGACAGGGTTCGAGGAAAACTGTTTTTT. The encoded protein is CASSSSDRVRGKLFF.

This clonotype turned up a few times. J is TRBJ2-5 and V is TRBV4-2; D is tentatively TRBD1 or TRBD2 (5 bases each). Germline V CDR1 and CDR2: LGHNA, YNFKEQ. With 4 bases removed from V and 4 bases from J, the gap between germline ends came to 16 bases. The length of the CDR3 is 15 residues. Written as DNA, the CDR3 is TGTGCCAGCAGCCGATCCGGGGATGGGGGAGAGACCCAGTACTTC. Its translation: CASSRSGDGGETQYF.

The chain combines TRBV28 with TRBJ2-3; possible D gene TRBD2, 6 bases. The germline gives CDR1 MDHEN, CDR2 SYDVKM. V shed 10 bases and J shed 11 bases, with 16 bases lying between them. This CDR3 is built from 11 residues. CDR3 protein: CAIGLPKGQYF. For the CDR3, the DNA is TGTGCCATAGGACTACCGAAGGGGCAGTATTTT.

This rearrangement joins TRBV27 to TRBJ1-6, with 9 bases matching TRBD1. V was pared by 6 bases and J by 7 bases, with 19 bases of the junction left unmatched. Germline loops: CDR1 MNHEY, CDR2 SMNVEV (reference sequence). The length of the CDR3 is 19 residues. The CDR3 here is CASRTNLELDRGTNSPLHF. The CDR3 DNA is TGTGCCAGCAGGACCAACCTCGAACTCGACAGGGGGACGAATTCACCCCTCCACTTT.

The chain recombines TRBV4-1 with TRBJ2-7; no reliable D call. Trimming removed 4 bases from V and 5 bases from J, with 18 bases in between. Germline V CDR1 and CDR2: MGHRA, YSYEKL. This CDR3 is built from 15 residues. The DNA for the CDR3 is TGCGCCAGCAGCCCCCGAGAAGAAGGGATCGACGAGCAGTACTTC. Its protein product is CASSPREEGIDEQYF.